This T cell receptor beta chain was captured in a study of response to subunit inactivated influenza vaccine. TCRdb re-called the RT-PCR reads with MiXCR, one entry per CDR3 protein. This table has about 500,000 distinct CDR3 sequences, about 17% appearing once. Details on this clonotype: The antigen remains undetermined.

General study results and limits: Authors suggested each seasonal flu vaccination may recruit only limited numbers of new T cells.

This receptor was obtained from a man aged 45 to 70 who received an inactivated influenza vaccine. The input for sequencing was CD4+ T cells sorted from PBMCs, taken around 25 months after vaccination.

Written as DNA, the CDR3 is TGCGCCAGCAGCTTGGCGGTTCGGAGCTATTCACCCCTCCACTTT. Translated: CASSLAVRSYSPLHF. The chain joins TRBV5-1 to TRBJ1-6, with D hard to call. This CDR3 is built from 15 residues. Germline V gene sequence: CDR1 SGHRS, CDR2 YFSETQ. V was clipped by 0 bases and J by 8 bases, with 12 bases between them.